The clone carrying this TCR beta chain was counted at least ten times. Its antigen is unidentified. This entry belongs to a study of glioma-infiltrating T cells. Regarding the study as a whole: Above-expected tissue-blood divergence occurred in all gliomas, most in low-grade ones.

V was clipped by 4 bases and J by 1 base; unmatched bases: 5. The CDR3 sequence is 16 residues long. CDR1 and CDR2 from the germline V gene are KGHDR and SFDVKD. The iRepertoire nested amplicon-rescue multiplex PCR amplified TCR alpha and beta CDR3s from RNA. Input was 100-400 ng of tissue mRNA or PBMC total RNA. TCRdb reanalysed the multiplex PCR reads using MiXCR and keeps one entry per CDR3 protein. The sample comprises around 130,000 distinct CDR3 sequences, roughly a quarter of which are singletons, and 27% rests with the top ten. This rearrangement joins TRBV24-1 to TRBJ1-5, with 8 positions matching TRBD1. The origin of this receptor is a human donor with low-grade glioma or glioblastoma, undergoing nonglioma brain surgery, or in good health (not recorded which). The sequenced sample consisted of glioma tissue, nonneoplastic brain tissue, or PBMCs (not recorded which). CDR3 region: CATSDPGGSSNQPQHF. CDR3 coding DNA: TGTGCCACCAGTGACCCAGGGGGCAGCAGCAATCAGCCCCAGCATTTT.